The next 13 T cell receptor beta chains were all read from a single sample in a study of shared clonotypes between healthy human individuals. Repertoires were generated with immunoSEQ multiplex PCR, while TCRdb's copy carries only in-frame clones and drops some. The table has about 1.5 million clones, around 95% seen once. The sample was naive CD4+ T cells sorted from blood. This sample's subset: CD45RA+ positively selected. Every receptor here comes from a man younger than 45 in good health.

The chain carries TRBV6-4 and TRBJ2-7; possible D gene TRBD1, 5 bases. V lost 6 bases and J lost 6, with 18 bases in between. The germline CDR1 and CDR2 sequences are MRHNA and SNTAGT. The CDR3 length is 14 residues. The CDR3: CASRPGPTYGEQYF. The CDR3 DNA sequence: TGTGCCAGCAGACCAGGGCCTACCTACGGCGAGCAGTACTTC.

This chain uses TRBV10-3 with TRBJ2-6; no definite D call. With 0 bases removed from V and 0 bases from J, the gap between germline ends came to 6 bases. The CDR3 contains 16 residues. Germline loops: CDR1 ENHRY, CDR2 SYGVKD. CDR3 in DNA: TGTGCCATCAGTGAGTCTACTCTCTCTGGGGCCAACGTCCTGACTTTC. Translating gives CAISESTLSGANVLTF.

The chain recombines TRBV7-9 with TRBJ2-5; D is unclear. The V end lost 10 bases, the J end lost 5 bases, and 17 bases lay between the germline ends. Germline CDR1 SEHNR, CDR2 FQNEAQ (reference sequence). This CDR3 is 13 amino acids long. The CDR3 here is CATLGLSFETQYF. The CDR3 DNA follows: TGTGCCACCCTGGGCCTTAGTTTTGAGACCCAGTACTTC.

The chain joins TRBV9 to TRBJ2-1, with 7 bases fitting TRBD1. Germline V CDR1 and CDR2: SGDLS, YYNGEE. This CDR3 region has 12 residues. V was pared by 3 bases and J by 9 bases, with 3 bases of the junction left unmatched. The CDR3 coding sequence is TGTGCCAGCAGCGAGACAGGGATTGAGCAGTTCTTC. Amino acid sequence: CASSETGIEQFF.

V gene TRBV6-1 combines with J gene TRBJ1-1; TRBD1 matches at 9 bases. The germline V gene encodes CDR1 MNHNS and CDR2 SASEGT. The trim removed 3 bases at V and 1 base at J, leaving 9 bases unmatched. The CDR3 runs to 17 residues. The CDR3 reads CASSEGQGLRWNTEAFF. The CDR3 DNA follows: TGTGCCAGCAGTGAGGGACAGGGCCTCCGTTGGAACACTGAAGCTTTCTTT.

The chain uses TRBV7-2 and TRBJ2-7; no firm D call. This CDR3 is built from 15 residues. The germline V gene has CDR1 SGHTA and CDR2 FQGNSA. With 1 base removed from V and 2 bases from J, the gap between germline ends came to 12 bases. Written as DNA, the CDR3 is TGTGCCAGCAGCTTAGATACAATACCGACCTACGAGCAGTACTTC. This translates into CASSLDTIPTYEQYF.

V usage is TRBV11-2 and J usage is TRBJ2-7, with 9 positions matching TRBD2. The length of the CDR3 is 14 residues. V lost 4 bases, J lost 2 bases, and 3 bases stayed unmatched. Germline V lookup: CDR1 SGHAT, CDR2 FQNNGV. The CDR3 reads CASSSTSGAYEQYF. The CDR3 DNA reads as TGTGCCAGCAGCTCGACTAGCGGAGCCTACGAGCAGTACTTC.

This chain connects TRBV5-1 to TRBJ2-1, with 15 bases lining up with TRBD2. Trimming at V came to 1 base and at J to 3 bases, leaving 8 bases not matched to a gene. There are 19 residues in the CDR3. Germline CDR1 and CDR2: SGHRS and YFSETQ. The CDR3 DNA follows: TGCGCCAGCAGCTTGCGGGGACTAGCGGGAGGAAAGGGCTACAATGAGCAGTTCTTC. It is translated as CASSLRGLAGGKGYNEQFF.

The genes are TRBV7-9 and TRBJ2-3, with TRBD2 matching over 12 bases. The CDR3 length is 15 residues. Germline lookup yields CDR1 SEHNR and CDR2 FQNEAQ (reference sequence). The junction had 2 bases not matched to a gene; V was cut back by 4 bases and J by 3 bases. DNA of the CDR3: TGTGCCAGCAGCTATCTAGCGGGAGGGACAGATACGCAGTATTTT. Amino acid sequence: CASSYLAGGTDTQYF.

V usage is TRBV7-9 and J usage is TRBJ1-4; the D is unclear. This CDR3 is built from 16 residues. Germline V gives CDR1 SEHNR, CDR2 FQNEAQ (reference sequence). V shed 1 base and J shed 5 bases, with 14 bases lying between them. The CDR3 DNA is TGTGCCAGCAGCTTAGGAGCGGCGGTTGACAATGAAAAACTGTTTTTT. Translating it yields CASSLGAAVDNEKLFF.

The chain employs TRBV6-6 and TRBJ2-7; the D gene is possibly TRBD2 (6 bases). Germline V CDR1 and CDR2: MNHNY, SVGAGI (reference sequence). V dropped 5 bases and J dropped 6 bases, with 11 bases sitting between them. The CDR3 consists of 12 residues. CDR3 region: CASSPGRTEQYF. CDR3 sequence (DNA): TGTGCCAGCAGTCCTGGGAGGACCGAGCAGTACTTC.

Details on this clone: The germline gene is not matched at one end of the junction; a read error may be the cause. The rearrangement joins TRBV18 to TRBJ2-7, with TRBD2 matching over 13 bases. The CDR3 runs to 21 residues. Germline CDR1 KGHSH, CDR2 LQKENI. CDR3 sequence (DNA): TGTGCCAGCTCACCATTAGGAACCGGGATACCAAATACAGGACTAGCGGGAGATAGCCACTTC. This translates into CASSPLGTGIPNTGLAGDSHF.

The V and J genes are TRBV29-1 and TRBJ2-2; D remains unclear. CDR3 length: 11 amino acids. V lost 4 bases and J lost 4, with 4 bases in between. CDR1 and CDR2 (germline): SQVTM, ANQGSEA. The chain's CDR3 is CSVGFTGELFF. CDR3 DNA: TGCAGCGTTGGATTCACCGGGGAGCTGTTTTTT.